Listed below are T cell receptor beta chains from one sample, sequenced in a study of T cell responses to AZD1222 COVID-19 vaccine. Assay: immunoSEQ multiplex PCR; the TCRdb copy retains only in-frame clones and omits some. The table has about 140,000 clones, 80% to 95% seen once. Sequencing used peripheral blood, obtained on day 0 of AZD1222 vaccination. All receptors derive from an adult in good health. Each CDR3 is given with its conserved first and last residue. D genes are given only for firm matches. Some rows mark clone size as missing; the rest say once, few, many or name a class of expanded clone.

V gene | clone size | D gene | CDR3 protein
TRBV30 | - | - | CAWTGPSLNTGELFF
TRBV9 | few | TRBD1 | CASSAGGASSYEQYF
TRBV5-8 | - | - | CASNYRGNTIYF
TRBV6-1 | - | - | CASSESPGSREQYF
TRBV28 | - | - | CASSGSFGGLSGNTIYF
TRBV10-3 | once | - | CAIGNSNQPQHF
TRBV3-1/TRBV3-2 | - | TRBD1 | CASSHRKTGSGGYTF
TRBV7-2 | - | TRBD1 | CASSPMDRGSGYTF
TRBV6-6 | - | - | CASSYSKGAGNTIYF
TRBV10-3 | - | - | CAISDVMGRGVKMNTEAFF
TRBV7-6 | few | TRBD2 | CASSFGRYSGNGGELFF
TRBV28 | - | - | CASQRLGSYNEQFF
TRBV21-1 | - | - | CASNRQGADEQYF
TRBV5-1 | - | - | CASSLAGNYGYTF
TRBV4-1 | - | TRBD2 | CASSQSGLAGLQETQYF
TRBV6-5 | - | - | CASRRGHEQYF
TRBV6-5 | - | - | CASSNHRYSEQYF
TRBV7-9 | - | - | CASSPGTGLYEQYF
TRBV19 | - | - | CASSIVKESGYTF
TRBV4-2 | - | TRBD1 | CASSPRQGPTEAFF
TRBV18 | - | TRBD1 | CASSLTTGAEGNQPQHF
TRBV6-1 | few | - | CASSEGYMQPQHF
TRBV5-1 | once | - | CASSRKETQYF
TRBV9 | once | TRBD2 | CASSGEGAGGLETQYF
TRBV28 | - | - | CASSLSVGASPLHF
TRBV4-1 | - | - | CASSPEGRPDYNSPLHF
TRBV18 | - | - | CASSQALVGLGYTF
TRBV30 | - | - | CAWRLSGANVLTF
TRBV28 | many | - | CASSPRRGLYSGNTIYF
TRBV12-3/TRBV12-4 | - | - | CASSLGRKGGYTF
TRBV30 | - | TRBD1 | CAWSVRGTGGFQPQHF
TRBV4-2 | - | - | CASSQDVGNYGYTF
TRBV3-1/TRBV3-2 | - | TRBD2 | CASSQVAGGDYEQYF
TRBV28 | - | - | CASSPLGYQQYF
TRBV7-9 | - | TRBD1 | CASRQDRDRVSPLHF
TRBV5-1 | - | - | CASSWTVNNEQFF
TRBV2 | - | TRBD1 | CASSEAYPRDSAGYTF
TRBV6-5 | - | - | CASSRTASYGYTF
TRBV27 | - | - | CASRKTGTDTQYF
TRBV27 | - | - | CASSSLDSSSGNTIYF
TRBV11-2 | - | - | CASSLDGGNTEAFF
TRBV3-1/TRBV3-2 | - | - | CASSQRLVENIQYF
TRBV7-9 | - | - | CACGRGQAGNTIYF
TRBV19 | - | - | CASQAGQGLYGYTF
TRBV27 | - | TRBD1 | CASSNPGGADYGYTF
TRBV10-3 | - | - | CAISDRGQSYGYTF
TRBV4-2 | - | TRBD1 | CASSQGRDRDLDTEAFF
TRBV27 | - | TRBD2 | CASSLAGTSGGGDTQYF
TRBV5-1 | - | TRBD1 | CASSFQGADTQYF